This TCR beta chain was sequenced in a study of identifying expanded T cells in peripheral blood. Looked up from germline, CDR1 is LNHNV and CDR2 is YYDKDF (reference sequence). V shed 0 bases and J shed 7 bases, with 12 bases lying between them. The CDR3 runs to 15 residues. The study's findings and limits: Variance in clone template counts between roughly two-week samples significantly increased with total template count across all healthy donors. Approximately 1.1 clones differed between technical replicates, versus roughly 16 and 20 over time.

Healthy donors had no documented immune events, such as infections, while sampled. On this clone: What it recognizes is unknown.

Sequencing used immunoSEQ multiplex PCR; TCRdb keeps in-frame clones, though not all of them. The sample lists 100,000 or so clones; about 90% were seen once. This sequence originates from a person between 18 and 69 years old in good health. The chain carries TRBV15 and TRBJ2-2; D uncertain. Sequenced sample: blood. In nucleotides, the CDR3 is TGTGCCACCAGCAGAGATTATGGCAAGAACGGGGAGCTGTTTTTT. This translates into CATSRDYGKNGELFF.